Each of the 16 T cell receptor beta chains below was sequenced from the same sample in a study of T-cell reconstitution after alpha-beta-depleted transplantation in children (dated by TCRdb to 2016 to 2017). Library preparation employed PCR. Instrument used: Illumina HiSeq 2500. TCR libraries were prepared with molecular barcoding, using unique molecular identifiers to normalize TCRbeta repertoire quantification. TCRdb took the public reads, trimmed them with fastp at Q25, ran MiXCR for clone calling and kept in-frame beta chains. CDR3 protein sequences are deduplicated, and each keeps its most common genes and DNA. The sample records 450,000 to 550,000 distinct CDR3 sequences, more than 9.5% of which are singletons. The ten largest clones represent about 14% of the sample. The label giving this sample's treatment or condition can be read as: allogeneic hematopoietic cell transplantation with graft depleted of TCRalphabeta T cells and CD19 B cells.

The sample consisted of PBMCs, mostly from graft donor cells, taken 180 days after TCRalphabeta/CD19-depleted stem cell transplant. These receptors originate from a female patient between 2 and 15 years old who had a stem cell transplant for aplastic anemia, so the T cells may come from the graft donor.

J is TRBJ1-2 and V is TRBV28; possible D gene TRBD1, 5 bases. The CDR3 is 14 amino acids. CDR1 is MDHEN, CDR2 SYDVKM, per germline. V dropped 3 bases and J dropped 2 bases, with 10 bases sitting between them. The CDR3 region is CASSLWQGNYGYTF. The DNA of the CDR3 is TGTGCCAGCAGTTTGTGGCAGGGCAACTATGGCTACACCTTC.

In its sample, this clonotype was seen a few times. The V gene is TRBV10-3, the J gene TRBJ2-1; TRBD2 agrees at 9 bases. CDR3 length: 15 residues. Germline V gene data show CDR1 as ENHRY and CDR2 as SYGVKD. After removal of 6 bases from V and 0 bases from J, the junction contained 3 bases not matched to a gene. The CDR3 region is CAIRNSGSSYNEQFF. The CDR3 DNA follows: TGTGCCATCAGAAATAGCGGGAGCTCCTACAATGAGCAGTTCTTC.

This clonotype was counted only a few times. The genes are TRBV28 and TRBJ2-5; 8 positions match TRBD1. J gave up 5 bases and V 4 bases, and 3 bases lay outside the gene matches. CDR3 length: 13 amino acids. CDR1 and CDR2 (germline): MDHEN, SYDVKM. CDR3 amino acids: CASSWTGPETQYF. CDR3 DNA sequence: TGTGCCAGCAGTTGGACAGGGCCCGAGACCCAGTACTTC.

This clonotype was counted many times. V usage is TRBV6-5 and J usage is TRBJ1-1; 9 nucleotides line up with TRBD1. With V trimmed by 4 bases and J by 4 bases, 7 bases remained unmatched. CDR3 length: 15 amino acids. Germline lookup yields CDR1 MNHEY and CDR2 SVGAGI. The CDR3 DNA reads TGTGCCAGCAGTTCAAGCCACAGGGGGCCCACTGAAGCTTTCTTT. Amino acids: CASSSSHRGPTEAFF.

This clonotype appeared a few times. The rearrangement links TRBV5-6 to TRBJ2-1, with D maybe TRBD2 (6 bases). The CDR3 is 16 residues long. The germline gives CDR1 SGHDT, CDR2 YYEEEE. The V and J ends lost 4 bases and 4 bases respectively, with 18 bases between them. The CDR3 bases are TGTGCCAGCAGCGGGAACCCGAGGAGGGGATACAATGAGCAGTTCTTC. Protein sequence: CASSGNPRRGYNEQFF.

The genes are TRBV5-6 and TRBJ2-1; 11 positions match TRBD2. CDR1 SGHDT and CDR2 YYEEEE come from the germline V gene. There are 14 residues in the CDR3. V lost 5 bases, J lost 12 bases, and 10 bases stayed unmatched. The CDR3 bases are TGTGCCAGCAGTCCTATAGCGGGAGGGCCTGGGCAGTTCTTC. It is translated as CASSPIAGGPGQFF. The complete variable domain, with remaining parts taken from reference TRBV5-6 and TRBJ2-1, reads DAGVTQSPTHLIKTRGQQVTLRCSPKSGHDTVSWYQQALGQGPQFIFQYYEEEERQRGNFPDRFSGHQFPNYSSELNVNALLLGDSALYLCASSPIAGGPGQFFGPGTRLTVL.

CDR3 residues: CASSQEGRGNQPQHF. The DNA for the CDR3 is TGTGCCAGCAGCCAGGAGGGTCGGGGCAATCAGCCCCAGCATTTT. The chain has TRBV4-2 and TRBJ1-5; D is ambiguous. The CDR3 is 15 residues long. The V gene lost 3 bases and the J gene lost 2 bases, with 11 bases spanning the gap. Germline V CDR1 and CDR2: LGHNA, YNFKEQ.

The V and J genes are TRBV12-3 or TRBV12-4 and TRBJ2-1; TRBD1 agrees at 8 bases. Unmatched junction bases numbered 7, after V lost 6 bases and J lost 6 bases. This CDR3 is 14 amino acids long. The CDR3 loop is CASRGQVISNEQFF. The CDR3 DNA sequence: TGTGCCAGCAGGGGACAGGTGATCTCCAATGAGCAGTTCTTC.

This clonotype was counted only a few times. The chain uses TRBV24-1 and TRBJ1-1, with D possibly matching TRBD1 (5 bases). The V gene lost 1 base and the J gene lost 6 bases, with 17 bases spanning the gap. Germline-derived CDR1 and CDR2 are KGHDR and SFDVKD. This CDR3 comprises 16 residues. The CDR3 nucleotides read TGTGCCACCAGTGATTTCCGGATAGGTTGGGGACCTGAAGCTTTCTTT. It yields the protein CATSDFRIGWGPEAFF.

V usage is TRBV5-1 and J usage is TRBJ1-4, with TRBD1 matching over 7 bases. Trimming at V came to 4 bases and at J to 5 bases, leaving 8 bases not matched to a gene. From germline, CDR1 is SGHRS and CDR2 YFSETQ. The CDR3 is made up of 15 amino acids. The CDR3: CASSILGTDNEKLFF. The CDR3 DNA reads as TGCGCCAGCAGCATACTCGGGACAGACAATGAAAAACTGTTTTTT.

This clonotype was found a few times. This sequence joins TRBV20-1 and TRBJ1-1, with a possible D match to TRBD1 (5 bases). V was shortened by 1 base and J by 10 bases, with 16 bases between the two germline ends. Germline lookup yields CDR1 DFQATT and CDR2 SNEGSKA (reference sequence). CDR3 length: 13 residues. The CDR3 spells CSARGRGGSGAFF. CDR3 nucleotides: TGCAGTGCTAGAGGAAGGGGAGGATCAGGAGCTTTCTTT.

This clonotype was picked up a small number of times. The rearrangement joins TRBV5-1 to TRBJ2-5; D may match TRBD1 or TRBD2 (5 bases each). Deletions cut 0 bases from V and 2 bases from J, with 11 bases between. CDR3 length: 15 residues. Germline CDR1 reads SGHRS; CDR2 reads YFSETQ. As DNA, the CDR3 is TGCGCCAGCAGCTTGGAGCAGGGACGACAAGAGACCCAGTACTTC. This gives the protein CASSLEQGRQETQYF.

In this sample, this clonotype turned up a few times. This chain joins TRBV28 and TRBJ1-1; D is unclear. V gave up 3 bases and J gave up 3 bases, with 5 bases separating them. Germline V gene lookup returns CDR1 MDHEN and CDR2 SYDVKM. The CDR3 is made up of 12 amino acids. This chain's CDR3 is CASSFRYTEAFF. In DNA form, the CDR3 reads TGTGCCAGCAGTTTTAGGTACACTGAAGCTTTCTTT.

The gene calls are TRBV29-1 and TRBJ2-3; 7 positions match TRBD2. After removal of 4 bases from V and 0 bases from J, the junction contained 19 bases not matched to a gene. This CDR3 has 19 amino acids. Looked up from germline, CDR1 is SQVTM and CDR2 is ANQGSEA. The CDR3 loop is CSVVPRGSPYYYSTDTQYF. The CDR3 DNA sequence: TGCAGCGTTGTGCCGCGCGGGAGCCCGTACTATTATAGCACAGATACGCAGTATTTT.

This clonotype was detected only a few times. The chain carries TRBV29-1 and TRBJ1-2; perhaps TRBD1 as D (6 bases). The germline gives CDR1 SQVTM, CDR2 ANQGSEA. This CDR3 contains 12 residues. V lost 3 bases and J lost 7, with 12 bases in between. DNA for the CDR3: TGCAGCGTTGATGGCAGGGGAGGTGGCTACACCTTC. It specifies CSVDGRGGGYTF.

The chain joins TRBV6-2 or TRBV6-3 to TRBJ2-1; 8 bases match TRBD2. The junction had 10 bases not matched to a gene; V was cut back by 4 bases and J by 5 bases. Germline CDR1 reads MNHEY; CDR2 reads SVGEGT. The CDR3 has 16 amino acids. The CDR3 sequence is CASSCKKREWDNEQFF. The CDR3 nucleotides read TGTGCCAGCAGTTGCAAGAAGCGGGAGTGGGACAATGAGCAGTTCTTC.